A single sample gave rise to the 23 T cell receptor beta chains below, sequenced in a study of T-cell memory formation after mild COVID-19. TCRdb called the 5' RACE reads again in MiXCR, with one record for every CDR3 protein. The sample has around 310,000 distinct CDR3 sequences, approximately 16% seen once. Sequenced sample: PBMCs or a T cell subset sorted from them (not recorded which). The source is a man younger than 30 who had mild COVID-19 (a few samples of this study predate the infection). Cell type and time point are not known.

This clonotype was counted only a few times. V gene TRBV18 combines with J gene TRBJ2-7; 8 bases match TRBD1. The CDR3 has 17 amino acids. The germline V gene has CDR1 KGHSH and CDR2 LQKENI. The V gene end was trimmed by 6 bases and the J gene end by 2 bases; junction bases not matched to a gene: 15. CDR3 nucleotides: TGTGCCAGCTCTTCCACCCGTCTTGACAGGGGTCCCTACGAGCAGTACTTC. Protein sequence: CASSSTRLDRGPYEQYF.

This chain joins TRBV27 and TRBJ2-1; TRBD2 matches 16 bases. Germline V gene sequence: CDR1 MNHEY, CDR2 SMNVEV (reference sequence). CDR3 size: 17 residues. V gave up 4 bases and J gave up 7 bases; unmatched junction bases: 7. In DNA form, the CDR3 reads TGTGCCAGCAGTTCGGGACTAGCGGGGGGGTTGAGTAATGAGCAGTTCTTC. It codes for CASSSGLAGGLSNEQFF.

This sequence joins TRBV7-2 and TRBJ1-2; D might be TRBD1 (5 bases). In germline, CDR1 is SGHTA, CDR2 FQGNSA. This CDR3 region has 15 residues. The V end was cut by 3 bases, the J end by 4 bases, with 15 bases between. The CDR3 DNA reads TGTGCCAGCAGCTTTCCCCGGGGGTCAGGCTATGGCTACACCTTC. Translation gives CASSFPRGSGYGYTF.

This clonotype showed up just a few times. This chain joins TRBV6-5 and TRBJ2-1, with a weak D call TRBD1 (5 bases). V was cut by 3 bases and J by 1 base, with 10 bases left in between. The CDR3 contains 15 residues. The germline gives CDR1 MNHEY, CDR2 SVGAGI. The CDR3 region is CASSYTQGSYNEQFF. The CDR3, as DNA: TGTGCCAGCAGTTATACGCAGGGATCCTACAATGAGCAGTTCTTC.

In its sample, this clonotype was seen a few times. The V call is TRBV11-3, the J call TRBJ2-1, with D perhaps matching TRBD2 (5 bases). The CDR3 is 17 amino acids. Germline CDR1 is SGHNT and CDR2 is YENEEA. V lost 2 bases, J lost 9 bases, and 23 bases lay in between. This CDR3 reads CASSLKTLRGWVSEQFF. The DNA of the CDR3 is TGTGCCAGCAGCTTAAAGACCCTCCGGGGTTGGGTCTCTGAGCAGTTCTTC.

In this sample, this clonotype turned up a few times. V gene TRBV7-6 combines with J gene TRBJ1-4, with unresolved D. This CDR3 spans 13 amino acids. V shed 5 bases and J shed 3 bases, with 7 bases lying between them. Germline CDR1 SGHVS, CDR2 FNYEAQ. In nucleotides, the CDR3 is TGTGCCAGCAGCCGCTGGCCTAATGAAAAACTGTTTTTT. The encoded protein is CASSRWPNEKLFF.

CDR3 coding DNA: TGTGCCACCAGTGACCCCACTACGGCGGGGGCCACAGATACGCAGTATTTT. Translating it yields CATSDPTTAGATDTQYF. The rearrangement links TRBV24-1 to TRBJ2-3; possibly TRBD2 for D (7 bases). Germline CDR1 and CDR2: KGHDR and SFDVKD. The CDR3 covers 17 residues. The ends were cut back, 4 bases at V and 2 bases at J, with 18 bases in the middle.

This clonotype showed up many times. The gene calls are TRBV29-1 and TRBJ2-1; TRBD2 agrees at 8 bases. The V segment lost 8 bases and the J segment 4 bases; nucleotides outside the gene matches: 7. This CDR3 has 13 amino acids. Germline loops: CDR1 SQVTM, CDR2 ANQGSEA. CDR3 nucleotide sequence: TGCAGCTCGGGCGCGGGGGGTTACAATGAGCAGTTCTTC. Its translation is CSSGAGGYNEQFF.

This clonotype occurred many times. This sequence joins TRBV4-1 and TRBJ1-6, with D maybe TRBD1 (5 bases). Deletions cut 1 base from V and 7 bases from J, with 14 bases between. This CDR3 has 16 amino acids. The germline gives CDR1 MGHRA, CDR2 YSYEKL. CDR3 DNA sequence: TGCGCCAGCAGCCAAGCCCAGACAGACCGAAATTCACCCCTCCACTTT. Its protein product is CASSQAQTDRNSPLHF.

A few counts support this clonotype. The CDR3 loop reads CASSYSSGQETQYF. DNA of the CDR3: TGTGCCAGCAGTTACTCTAGCGGGCAAGAGACCCAGTACTTC. V is TRBV6-2 or TRBV6-3 and J is TRBJ2-5; 7 bases match TRBD2. CDR1 and CDR2 from the germline V gene are MNHEY and SVGEGT. V was pared by 0 bases and J by 2 bases, with 0 bases of the junction left unmatched. This CDR3 is built from 14 residues.

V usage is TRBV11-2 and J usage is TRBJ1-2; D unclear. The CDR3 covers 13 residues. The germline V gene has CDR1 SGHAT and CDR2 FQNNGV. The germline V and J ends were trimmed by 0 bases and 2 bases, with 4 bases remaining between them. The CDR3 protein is CASSLDLNYGYTF. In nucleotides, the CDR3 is TGTGCCAGCAGCTTAGACCTGAACTATGGCTACACCTTC. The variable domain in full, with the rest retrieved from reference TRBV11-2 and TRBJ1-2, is EAGVAQSPRYKIIEKRQSVAFWCNPISGHATLYWYQQILGQGPKLLIQFQNNGVVDDSQLPKDRFSAERLKGVDSTLKIQPAKLEDSAVYLCASSLDLNYGYTFGSGTRLTVV.

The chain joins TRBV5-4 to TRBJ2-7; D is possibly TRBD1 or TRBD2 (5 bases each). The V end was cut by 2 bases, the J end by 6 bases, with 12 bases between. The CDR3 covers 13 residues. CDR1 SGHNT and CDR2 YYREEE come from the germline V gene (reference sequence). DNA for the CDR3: TGTGCCAGCAGCTTACAACAGGCGGGCGAGCAGTACGTC. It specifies CASSLQQAGEQYV.

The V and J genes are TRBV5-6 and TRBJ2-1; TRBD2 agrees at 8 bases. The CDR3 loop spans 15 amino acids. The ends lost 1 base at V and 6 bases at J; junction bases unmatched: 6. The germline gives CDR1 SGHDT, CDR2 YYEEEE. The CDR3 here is CASSLRGGAINEQFF. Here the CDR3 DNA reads TGTGCCAGCAGCTTGCGGGGGGGGGCCATCAATGAGCAGTTCTTC.

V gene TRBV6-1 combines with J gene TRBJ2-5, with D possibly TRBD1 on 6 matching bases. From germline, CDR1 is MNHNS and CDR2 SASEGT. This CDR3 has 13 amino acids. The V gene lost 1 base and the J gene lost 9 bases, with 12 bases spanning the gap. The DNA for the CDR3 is TGTGCCAGCAGTGAAGGGGGCACAGGGTCCCAGTACTTC. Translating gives CASSEGGTGSQYF.

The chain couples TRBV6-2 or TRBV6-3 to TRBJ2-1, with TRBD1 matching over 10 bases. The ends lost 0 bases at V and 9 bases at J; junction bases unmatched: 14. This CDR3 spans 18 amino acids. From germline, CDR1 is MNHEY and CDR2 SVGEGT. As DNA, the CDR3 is TGTGCCAGCAGTTACTCGATGAGGGGGACAGGGGTTTTTGGTGAGCAGTTCTTC. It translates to CASSYSMRGTGVFGEQFF.

CDR3 bases: TGTGCCAGCAGCTTGGACAGCCCGGGGTGGGAGACCCAGTACTTC. It encodes CASSLDSPGWETQYF. The J gene is TRBJ2-5, the V gene TRBV5-4; D may be TRBD2 (5 bases). With 0 bases removed from V and 5 bases from J, the gap between germline ends came to 14 bases. The CDR3 extends over 15 amino acids. Germline V gene sequence: CDR1 SGHNT, CDR2 YYREEE (reference sequence).

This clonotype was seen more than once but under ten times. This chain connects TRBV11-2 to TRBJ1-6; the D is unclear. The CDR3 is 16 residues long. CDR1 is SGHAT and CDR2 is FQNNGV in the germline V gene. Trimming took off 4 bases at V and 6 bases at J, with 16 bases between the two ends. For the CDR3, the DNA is TGTGCCAGCAGCTGGGGAGCAACCGGTCTTAATTCACCCCTCCACTTT. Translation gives CASSWGATGLNSPLHF.

The CDR3 protein is CSVEFRDIQYF. Written as DNA, the CDR3 is TGCAGCGTTGAATTCCGGGACATTCAGTACTTC. This chain links TRBV29-1 with TRBJ2-4; D ambiguous. The CDR3 sequence is 11 residues long. From germline, CDR1 is SQVTM and CDR2 ANQGSEA. V lost 2 bases and J lost 8, with 7 bases in between.

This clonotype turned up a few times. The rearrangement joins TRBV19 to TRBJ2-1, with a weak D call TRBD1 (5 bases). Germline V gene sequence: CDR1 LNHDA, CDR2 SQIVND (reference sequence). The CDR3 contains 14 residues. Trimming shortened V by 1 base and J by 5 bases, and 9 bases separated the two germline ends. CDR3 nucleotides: TGTGCCAGTAGTATAGCCCGACAGAACAATGAGCAGTTCTTC. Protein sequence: CASSIARQNNEQFF.

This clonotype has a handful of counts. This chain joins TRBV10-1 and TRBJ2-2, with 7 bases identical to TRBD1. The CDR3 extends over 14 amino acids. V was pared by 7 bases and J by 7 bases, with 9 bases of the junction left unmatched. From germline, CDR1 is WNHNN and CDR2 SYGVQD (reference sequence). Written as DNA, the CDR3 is TGCGCCAGCAATAATGACAGGGACCACGGGGAGCTGTTTTTT. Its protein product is CASNNDRDHGELFF.

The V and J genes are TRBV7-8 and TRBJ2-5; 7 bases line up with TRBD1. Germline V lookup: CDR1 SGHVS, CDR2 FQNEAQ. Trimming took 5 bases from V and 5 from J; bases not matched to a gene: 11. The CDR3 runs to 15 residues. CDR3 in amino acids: CASSLRGGFRETQYF. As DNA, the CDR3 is TGTGCCAGCAGCCTCCGAGGGGGCTTTAGGGAGACCCAGTACTTC.

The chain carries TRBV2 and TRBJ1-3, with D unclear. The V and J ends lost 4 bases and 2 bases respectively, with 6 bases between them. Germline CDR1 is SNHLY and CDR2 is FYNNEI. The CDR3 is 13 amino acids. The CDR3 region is CASSVSPGNTIYF. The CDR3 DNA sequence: TGTGCCAGCAGTGTTTCCCCTGGAAACACCATATATTTT.

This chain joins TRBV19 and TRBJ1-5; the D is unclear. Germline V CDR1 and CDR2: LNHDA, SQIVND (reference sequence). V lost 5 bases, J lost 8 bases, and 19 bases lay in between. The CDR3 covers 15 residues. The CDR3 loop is CASSGGRATKEPQHF. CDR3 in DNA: TGTGCCAGTAGTGGAGGGAGGGCGACCAAGGAGCCCCAGCATTTT.